This T cell receptor (beta chain) came from a study of blood T cell repertoires in COVID-19. Original data processing: Reference gene primer amplification gave nucleated cell count estimates. Here immunoSEQ multiplex PCR was the method, and the copy in TCRdb shows in-frame clones only, minus some. Clone size and the V and J calls come from that table; the DNA yielded D and trimming. The table lists 220,000 or so clones, 70% to 90% of them singletons. The clonotype comes from a man aged 45-60 years who had recovered from COVID-19. Source material: peripheral blood.

The CDR3 DNA reads TGTGCCAGCAGCTTAGCAGTCCGGTACGAGCAGTACTTC. This encodes CASSLAVRYEQYF. This chain joins TRBV7-9 and TRBJ2-7; D not certain. Between the trimmed V and J ends, which lost 0 bases and 4 bases, there was a span of 7 bases. CDR1 and CDR2 (germline): SEHNR, FQNEAQ (reference sequence). CDR3 length equals 13 residues.